These T cell receptor beta chains were read from a single sample in a study of ipilimumab plus nivolumab after autologous stem cell transplantation. Clones were sequenced by immunoSEQ multiplex PCR, and TCRdb holds only the in-frame ones, with some missing. The sample lists 20,000 to 25,000 clones, just over 85% occurring once. The source was PBMCs, collected in a trial of ipilimumab plus nivolumab as post-transplant consolidation. The receptors were sampled from a male donor with diffuse large B-cell lymphoma. Each CDR3 is given with its conserved first and last residue. D genes are given only for firm matches. Some rows have no size entry. The others give once, few or many, or a class for an expanded clone.

TGCGCCAGCAGCCCCGGCGGGGGGCAAGAGACCCAGTACTTC | CASSPGGGQETQYF | TRBJ2-5 | TRBV5-1 | TRBD2 | .
TGTGCCAGCAGCTCGCCGGACGGATCCTACGAGCAGTACTTC | CASSSPDGSYEQYF | TRBJ2-7 | TRBV7-9 | . | .
TGTGCCAGCAGCTTAGCGTCAGGGAGCTCCTACGAGCAGTACTTC | CASSLASGSSYEQYF | TRBJ2-7 | TRBV7-2 | . | .
TGTGCCAGCAGATATGACGGACAGGGAGGGTCACCCCTCCACTTT | CASRYDGQGGSPLHF | TRBJ1-6 | TRBV6-5 | TRBD1 | .
TGTGCCAGCAGTGACTCGGGCAGGGGGCAGGAGCAGTACTTC | CASSDSGRGQEQYF | TRBJ2-7 | TRBV6-4 | TRBD1 | .
TGTGCCAGCAGTGAACTCGGGAATGAAAAACTGTTTTTT | CASSELGNEKLFF | TRBJ1-4 | TRBV2 | . | .
TGCGCCAGCAGCCAAGTACAGGGGCCTTCCTACGAGCAGTACTTC | CASSQVQGPSYEQYF | TRBJ2-7 | TRBV4-1 | TRBD1 | medium-sized
TGTGCCACCACGGAATCCTTGCTTGTAAGGACTGAAGCTTTCTTT | CATTESLLVRTEAFF | TRBJ1-1 | TRBV6-1 | . | .
TGCGCCAGCAGCCAAGTAAGGGGACAGGGGGCAGGAACCGGGGAGCTGTTTTTT | CASSQVRGQGAGTGELFF | TRBJ2-2 | TRBV4-1 | TRBD1 | .
TGTGCCAGCAGCCAAGGTGGGAATCAGCCCCAGCATTTT | CASSQGGNQPQHF | TRBJ1-5 | TRBV14 | . | .
TGTGCCGCCAGGGGACAGGGCCTTTCACCCCTCCACTTT | CAARGQGLSPLHF | TRBJ1-6 | TRBV2 | TRBD1 | .
TGTGCCAGCAGCTTAGGTCCGGACGATGAGCAGTTCTTC | CASSLGPDDEQFF | TRBJ2-1 | TRBV7-7 | . | once
TGTGCCGGTGCCTATTCGAGGGGACAAGAGACCCAGTACTTC | CAGAYSRGQETQYF | TRBJ2-5 | TRBV7-9 | . | medium-sized
TGTGCCAGCAGCCAACAGGGAAACACTGAAGCTTTCTTT | CASSQQGNTEAFF | TRBJ1-1 | TRBV27 | . | .
TGTGCCTGGAGCCGCTACCGACACGCGGCCACCGGGGAGCTGTTTTTT | CAWSRYRHAATGELFF | TRBJ2-2 | TRBV30 | . | .
TGTGCCAGCACCGACAGTTTGAACACTGAAGCTTTCTTT | CASTDSLNTEAFF | TRBJ1-1 | TRBV18 | . | .
TGTGCCACGCGACTCGGAGTAGCGGGGGGCACAGATACGCAGTATTTT | CATRLGVAGGTDTQYF | TRBJ2-3 | TRBV11-2 | TRBD2 | medium-sized
TGCGCCAGCAGGGAGCAAGAGACCCAGTACTTC | CASREQETQYF | TRBJ2-5 | TRBV5-1 | . | .
TGTGCCAGCAGCCCAGGGTTCGAATCTGAAAAACTGTTTTTT | CASSPGFESEKLFF | TRBJ1-4 | TRBV7-9 | . | .